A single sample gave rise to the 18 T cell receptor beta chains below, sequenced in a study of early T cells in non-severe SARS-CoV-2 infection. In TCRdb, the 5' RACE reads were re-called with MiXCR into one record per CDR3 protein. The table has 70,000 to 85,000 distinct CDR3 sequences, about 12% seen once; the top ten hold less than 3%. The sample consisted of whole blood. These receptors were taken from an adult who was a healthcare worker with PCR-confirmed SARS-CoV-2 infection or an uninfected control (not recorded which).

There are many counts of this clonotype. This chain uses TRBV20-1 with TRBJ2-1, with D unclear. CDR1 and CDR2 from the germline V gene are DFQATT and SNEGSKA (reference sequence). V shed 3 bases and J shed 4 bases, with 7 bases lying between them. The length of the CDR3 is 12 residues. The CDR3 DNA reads TGCAGTGCTAGGGACGTATACAATGAGCAGTTCTTC. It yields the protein CSARDVYNEQFF.

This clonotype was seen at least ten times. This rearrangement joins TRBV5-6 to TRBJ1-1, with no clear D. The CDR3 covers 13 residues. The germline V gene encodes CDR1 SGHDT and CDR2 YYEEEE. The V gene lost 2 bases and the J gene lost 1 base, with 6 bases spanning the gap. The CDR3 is CASSFRTNTEAFF. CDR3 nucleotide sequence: TGTGCCAGCAGCTTCAGAACGAACACTGAAGCTTTCTTT.

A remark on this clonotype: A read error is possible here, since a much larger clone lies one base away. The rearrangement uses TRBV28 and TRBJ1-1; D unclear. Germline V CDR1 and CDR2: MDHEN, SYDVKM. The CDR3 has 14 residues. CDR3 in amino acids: CTSSPPVANTEAFF. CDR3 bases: TGTACCAGCAGTCCCCCGGTCGCTAACACTGAAGCTTTCTTT.

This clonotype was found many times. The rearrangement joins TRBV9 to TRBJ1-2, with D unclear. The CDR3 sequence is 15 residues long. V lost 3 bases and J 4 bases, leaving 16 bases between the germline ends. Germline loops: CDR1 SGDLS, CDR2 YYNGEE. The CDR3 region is CASSARTIPPYGYTF. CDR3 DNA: TGTGCCAGCAGCGCGCGGACCATTCCCCCCTATGGCTACACCTTC.

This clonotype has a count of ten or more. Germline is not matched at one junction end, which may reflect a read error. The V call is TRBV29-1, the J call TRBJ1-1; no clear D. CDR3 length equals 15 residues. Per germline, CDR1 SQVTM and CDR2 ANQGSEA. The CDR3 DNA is TGCAGCGTTGTCGTTCCAGGATGGATGAACACTGAAGTTTTCTTT. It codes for CSVVVPGWMNTEVFF.

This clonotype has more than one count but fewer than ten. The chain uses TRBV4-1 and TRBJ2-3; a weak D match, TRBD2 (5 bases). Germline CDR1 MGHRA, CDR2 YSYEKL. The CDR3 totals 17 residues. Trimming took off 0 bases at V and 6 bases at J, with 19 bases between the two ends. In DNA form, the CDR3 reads TGCGCCAGCAGCCAAGACTGGGTCCGGGAATCACGGGATACGCAGTATTTT. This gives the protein CASSQDWVRESRDTQYF.

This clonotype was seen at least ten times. DNA of the CDR3: TGTGCCAGCAGTGGAGGCACATCTGGGGCCAACGTCCTGACTTTC. Amino acids: CASSGGTSGANVLTF. The chain links TRBV2 to TRBJ2-6; D not resolved. The length of the CDR3 is 15 residues. Between the trimmed V and J ends, which lost 4 bases and 1 base, there was a span of 8 bases. Germline-derived CDR1 and CDR2 are SNHLY and FYNNEI.

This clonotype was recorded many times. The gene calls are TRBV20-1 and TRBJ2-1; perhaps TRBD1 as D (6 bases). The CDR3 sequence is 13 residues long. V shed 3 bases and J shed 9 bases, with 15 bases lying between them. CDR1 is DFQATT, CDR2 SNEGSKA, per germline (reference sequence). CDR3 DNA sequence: TGCAGTGCTAGCCCCCCAGGGGTTGGTGAGCAGTTCTTC. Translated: CSASPPGVGEQFF.

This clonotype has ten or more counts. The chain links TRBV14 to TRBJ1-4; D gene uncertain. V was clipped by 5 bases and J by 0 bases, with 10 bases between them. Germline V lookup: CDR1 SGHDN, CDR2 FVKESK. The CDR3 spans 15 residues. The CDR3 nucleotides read TGTGCCAGCAGCGTTACGGAGGCAACTAATGAAAAACTGTTTTTT. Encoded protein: CASSVTEATNEKLFF.

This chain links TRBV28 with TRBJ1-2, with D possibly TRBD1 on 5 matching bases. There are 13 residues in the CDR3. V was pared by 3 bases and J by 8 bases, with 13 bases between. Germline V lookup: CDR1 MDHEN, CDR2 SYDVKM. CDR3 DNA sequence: TGTGCCAGCAGTTTTAAAGGGGCACGAGGCTACACCTTC. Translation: CASSFKGARGYTF.

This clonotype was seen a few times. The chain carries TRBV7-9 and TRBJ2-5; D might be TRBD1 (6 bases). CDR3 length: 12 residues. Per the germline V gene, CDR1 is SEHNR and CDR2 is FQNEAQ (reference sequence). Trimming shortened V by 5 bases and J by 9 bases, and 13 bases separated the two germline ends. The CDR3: CASSRDTRAQYF. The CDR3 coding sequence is TGTGCCAGCAGCCGGGACACCCGGGCCCAGTACTTC. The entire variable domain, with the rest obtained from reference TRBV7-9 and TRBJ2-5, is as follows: DTGVSQNPRHKITKRGQNVTFRCDPISEHNRLYWYRQTLGQGPEFLTYFQNEAQLEKSRLLSDRFSAERPKGSFSTLEIQRTEQGDSAMYLCASSRDTRAQYFGPGTRLLVL.

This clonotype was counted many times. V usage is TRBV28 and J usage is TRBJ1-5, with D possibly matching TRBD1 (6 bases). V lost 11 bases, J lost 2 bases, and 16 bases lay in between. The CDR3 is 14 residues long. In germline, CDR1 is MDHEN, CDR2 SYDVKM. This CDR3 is CAARVGGGNQPQHF. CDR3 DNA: TGTGCCGCCAGGGTCGGGGGCGGCAATCAGCCCCAGCATTTT.

This chain's CDR3 is CASSLDSSTDTQYF. In nucleotides, the CDR3 is TGCGCCAGCAGCTTGGACAGTTCCACAGATACGCAGTATTTT. The chain combines TRBV5-1 with TRBJ2-3, with D hard to call. Trimming stripped 0 bases from V and 2 bases from J, with 7 bases between. Per germline, CDR1 SGHRS and CDR2 YFSETQ. The CDR3 spans 14 residues.

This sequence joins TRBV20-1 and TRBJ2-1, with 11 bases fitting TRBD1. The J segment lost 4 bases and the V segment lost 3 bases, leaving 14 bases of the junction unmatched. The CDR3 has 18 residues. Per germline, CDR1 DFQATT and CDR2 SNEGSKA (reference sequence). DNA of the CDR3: TGCAGTGCTAGTACCTTGGAGCCGGGACAGGGGGTATACAATGAGCAGTTCTTC. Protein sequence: CSASTLEPGQGVYNEQFF.

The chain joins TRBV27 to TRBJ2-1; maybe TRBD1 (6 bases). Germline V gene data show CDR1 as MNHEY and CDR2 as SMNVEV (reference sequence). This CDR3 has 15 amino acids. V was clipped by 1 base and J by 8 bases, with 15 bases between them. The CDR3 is CASSLLGQGSDEQFF. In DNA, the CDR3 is TGTGCCAGCAGTTTATTGGGGCAGGGGAGCGATGAGCAGTTCTTC.

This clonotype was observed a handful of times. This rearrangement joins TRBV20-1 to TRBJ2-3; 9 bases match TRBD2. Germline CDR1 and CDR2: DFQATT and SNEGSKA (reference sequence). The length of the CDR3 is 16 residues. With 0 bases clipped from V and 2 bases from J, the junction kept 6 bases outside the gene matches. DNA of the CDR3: TGCAGTGCTAGAGATTGGGTAGCGGGAGACACAGATACGCAGTATTTT. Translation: CSARDWVAGDTDTQYF.

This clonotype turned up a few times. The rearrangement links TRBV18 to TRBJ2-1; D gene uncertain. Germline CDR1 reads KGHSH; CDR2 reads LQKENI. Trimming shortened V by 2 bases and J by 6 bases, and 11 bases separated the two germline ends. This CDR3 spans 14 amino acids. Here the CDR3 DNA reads TGTGCCAGCTCACCAATTCAACTCCTCAATGAGCAGTTCTTC. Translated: CASSPIQLLNEQFF. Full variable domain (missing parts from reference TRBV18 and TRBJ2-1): NAGVMQNPRHLVRRRGQEARLRCSPMKGHSHVYWYRQLPEEGLKFMVYLQKENIIDESGMPKERFSAEFPKEGPSILRIQQVVRGDSAAYFCASSPIQLLNEQFFGPGTRLTVL.

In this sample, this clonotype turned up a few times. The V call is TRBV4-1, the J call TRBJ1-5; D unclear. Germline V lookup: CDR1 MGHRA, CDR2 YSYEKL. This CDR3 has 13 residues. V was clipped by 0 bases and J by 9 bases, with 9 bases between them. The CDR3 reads CASSQDPYPPQHF. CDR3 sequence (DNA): TGCGCCAGCAGCCAAGATCCATATCCGCCCCAGCATTTT.